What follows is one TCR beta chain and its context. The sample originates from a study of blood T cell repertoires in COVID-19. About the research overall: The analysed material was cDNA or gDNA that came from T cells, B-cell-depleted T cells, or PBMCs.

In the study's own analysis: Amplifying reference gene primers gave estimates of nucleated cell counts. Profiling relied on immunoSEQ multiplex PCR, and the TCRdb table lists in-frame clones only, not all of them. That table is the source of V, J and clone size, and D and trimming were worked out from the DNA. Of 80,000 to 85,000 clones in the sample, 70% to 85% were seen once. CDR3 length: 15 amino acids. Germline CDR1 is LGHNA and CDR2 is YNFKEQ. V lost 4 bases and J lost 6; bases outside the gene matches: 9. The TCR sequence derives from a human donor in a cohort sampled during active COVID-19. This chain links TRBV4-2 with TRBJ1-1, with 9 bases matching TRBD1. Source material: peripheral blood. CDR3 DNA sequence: TGTGCCAGCAGCCGAGGGACAGGGAAATATCCTGAAGCTTTCTTT. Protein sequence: CASSRGTGKYPEAFF.